This T cell receptor beta chain was identified during a study of cytomegalovirus exposure and HLA in healthy donors. Study details: HLA-typed donors contributed 65 million to 95 million unique TCRs, which were held in an early data release. Among the roughly 380 donors who were genotyped, about 79% fell in the genetic ancestry cluster that is associated with self-reported Caucasian donors.

This clone was seen a few times. Its antigen is unidentified. It was with 60 Vbeta and 13 Jbeta primers that the PCR ran. Clones were read by immunoSEQ multiplex PCR, and TCRdb kept only the in-frame ones, dropping some. Among about 130,000 clones listed, approximately 17% were seen once. V shed 4 bases, J shed 2 bases, and the junction held 8 bases outside the gene matches. CDR3 size: 16 residues. The V gene's germline CDR1 is MNHNS and CDR2 SASEGT. The study, taken as a whole, reports: Associated with cytomegalovirus, according to the listing, were around 160 TCR beta chains. A later analysis found that most CMV-associated TCR beta chains appeared HLA-restricted.

The specimen was PBMCs. The source of this sequence is a female donor in good health and CMV-seropositive. The chain joins TRBV6-1 to TRBJ1-5, with TRBD1 identical over 7 bases. The CDR3 sequence is CASSVVRGTGNQPQHF. The CDR3 region has the DNA TGTGCCAGCAGTGTGGTGAGGGGGACAGGCAATCAGCCCCAGCATTTT.